This entry lists 14 T cell receptor beta chains sequenced from one sample in a study of human T cells and chemical hapten exposure. TCRdb fed the RACE reads into MiXCR, producing one record per CDR3 protein. This table has 190,000 or so distinct CDR3 sequences, 24% appearing once. Time point of the sample: patch test 3, about 24 weeks after DPC sensitization. The treatment was: therapeutic diphenylcyclopropenone sensitization with weekly scalp DPC. The sample consisted of whole blood, taken in connection with sensitization to the hapten diphenylcyclopropenone (DPC). Receptor source: a woman aged 40 to 50 with alopecia areata. Some clones in this sample may be carry-over from other donors' samples.

This clonotype occurred a few times. The chain couples TRBV20-1 to TRBJ1-4; D unclear. Trimming shortened V by 0 bases and J by 1 base, and 6 bases separated the two germline ends. There are 14 residues in the CDR3. Germline V CDR1 and CDR2: DFQATT, SNEGSKA (reference sequence). The CDR3 is CSARDPVTNEKLFF. The CDR3 DNA follows: TGCAGTGCTAGAGATCCGGTAACTAATGAAAAACTGTTTTTT.

The rearrangement links TRBV7-8 to TRBJ2-2, with D unresolved. CDR1 is SGHVS and CDR2 is FQNEAQ in the germline V gene. V was trimmed by 3 bases and J by 4 bases, leaving 12 bases between them. The length of the CDR3 is 15 residues. CDR3 DNA: TGTGCCAGCAGCTTTAGTACAGAACTCACCGGGGAGCTGTTTTTT. As protein: CASSFSTELTGELFF.

This clonotype has just one count. A read error is possible here, since a much larger clone lies one base away. The chain employs TRBV20-1 and TRBJ2-2; 12 bases match TRBD2. The CDR3 consists of 15 residues. Germline CDR1 reads DFQATT; CDR2 reads SNEGSKA (reference sequence). As DNA, the CDR3 is TGCGGTGCTGGGCTAGCGGGAGGGCGAACCGGGGAGCTGTTTTTT. It is translated as CGAGLAGGRTGELFF.

The rearrangement joins TRBV7-9 to TRBJ2-3; 7 nucleotides align to TRBD2. The CDR3 is 15 amino acids. With 0 bases clipped from V and 8 bases from J, the junction kept 8 bases outside the gene matches. Germline values: CDR1 SEHNR, CDR2 FQNEAQ (reference sequence). The CDR3 region has the DNA TGTGCCAGCAGCTTAGCCACAACCCGCGGGGGTACGCAGTATTTT. The encoded protein is CASSLATTRGGTQYF.

This clonotype has a handful of counts. The chain uses TRBV6-2 or TRBV6-3 and TRBJ2-1, with 7 bases lining up with TRBD2. Trimming cost V 3 bases and J 7 bases; bases outside gene matches: 3. CDR1 is MNHEY and CDR2 is SVGEGT in the germline V gene. This CDR3 is built from 13 residues. The CDR3 nucleotides are TGTGCCAGCAGTTATGACGGGAGGAATGAGCAGTTCTTC. Protein sequence: CASSYDGRNEQFF.

The V call is TRBV20-1, the J call TRBJ2-7; TRBD1 agrees at 7 bases. V was clipped by 5 bases and J by 5 bases; unmatched bases: 12. The CDR3 consists of 14 residues. The V gene's germline CDR1 is DFQATT and CDR2 SNEGSKA (reference sequence). The CDR3 DNA sequence: TGCAGTGCTCGGGAAAGGGGGCGCTGGAACGAGCAGTACTTC. It translates to CSARERGRWNEQYF.

The table lists this clonotype with a few counts. The chain links TRBV20-1 to TRBJ2-7, with TRBD2 matching 9 bases. The CDR3 is 14 amino acids. Losses at the gene ends were 5 bases for V and 3 bases for J; bases not matched to a gene: 8. From germline, CDR1 is DFQATT and CDR2 SNEGSKA (reference sequence). The CDR3 nucleotides read TGCAGTGCTTCCCCGGGACTAGCCCTCTACGAGCAGTACTTC. Its translation: CSASPGLALYEQYF.

V is TRBV7-2 and J is TRBJ2-3, with 7 bases identical to TRBD2. This CDR3 comprises 16 residues. The germline V gene has CDR1 SGHTA and CDR2 FQGNSA. The trim removed 2 bases at V and 2 bases at J, leaving 7 bases unmatched. CDR3 residues: CASSLYGGGVTDTQYF. DNA for the CDR3: TGTGCCAGCAGCTTATATGGGGGAGGGGTCACAGATACGCAGTATTTT.

This clonotype was recorded a few times. V and J are TRBV6-6 and TRBJ1-2, with 10 bases identical to TRBD1. The germline gives CDR1 MNHNY, CDR2 SVGAGI (reference sequence). This CDR3 is 15 amino acids long. With V trimmed by 6 bases and J by 7 bases, 11 bases remained unmatched. This CDR3 is CASSRDRGVGSGYTF. The CDR3 DNA reads TGTGCCAGCAGCCGGGACAGGGGCGTCGGTTCTGGCTACACCTTC.

V usage is TRBV10-3 and J usage is TRBJ1-3; D is perhaps TRBD1 (5 bases). Germline V gene sequence: CDR1 ENHRY, CDR2 SYGVKD. The CDR3 is 14 amino acids. Between the trimmed V and J ends, which lost 2 bases and 1 base, there was a span of 6 bases. CDR3 bases: TGTGCCATCAGTGAGGCAGGGTCTGGAAACACCATATATTTT. It yields the protein CAISEAGSGNTIYF.

The sample holds many counts of this clonotype. J is TRBJ1-1 and V is TRBV29-1; maybe TRBD1 (6 bases). The CDR3 runs 12 residues. With 7 bases removed from V and 2 bases from J, the gap between germline ends came to 11 bases. Germline CDR1 SQVTM, CDR2 ANQGSEA. CDR3 sequence reads: CSAGGQNTEAFF. DNA of the CDR3: TGCAGCGCTGGGGGACAAAACACTGAAGCTTTCTTT.

The CDR3: CASRLMGAYEQYF. DNA of the CDR3: TGTGCCAGCAGACTCATGGGAGCTTACGAGCAGTACTTC. The chain recombines TRBV27 with TRBJ2-7, with D maybe TRBD2 (5 bases). Trimming took 6 bases from V and 4 from J, leaving 13 bases between them. The CDR3 is 13 residues long. Per germline, CDR1 MNHEY and CDR2 SMNVEV (reference sequence).

This sequence joins TRBV24-1 and TRBJ2-2; 11 bases are shared with TRBD2. The CDR3 is made up of 16 amino acids. Germline lookup yields CDR1 KGHDR and CDR2 SFDVKD. V shed 4 bases, J shed 5 bases, and the junction held 5 bases outside the gene matches. CDR3 residues: CATSELAGVRTGELFF. CDR3 coding DNA: TGTGCCACCAGTGAACTAGCGGGAGTGAGGACCGGGGAGCTGTTTTTT.

This clonotype was seen a few times. The J gene is TRBJ2-7, the V gene TRBV12-3 or TRBV12-4; D unclear. There are 13 residues in the CDR3. The germline V and J ends were trimmed by 7 bases and 4 bases, with 14 bases remaining between them. DNA for the CDR3: TGTGCCAGCACCCTCTCCGGGCCATACGAGCAGTACTTC. Amino acids: CASTLSGPYEQYF.